The table lists the clone carrying this T cell receptor (beta chain) with many counts. Its antigen is as yet unknown. Researchers prepared the TCRbeta library using unique molecular identifiers, the study reports. TCRdb recomputed calls from the PCR reads with MiXCR, one row per CDR3 protein. The repertoire has about 260,000 distinct CDR3 sequences, roughly 8.2% of them found once; the top ten carry 5% to 7%. The entry originates in a study of T-cell reconstitution after alpha-beta-depleted transplantation in children. General study findings and limits: Reports say that about two months after transplant, the alpha-beta T cells came out of several hundred graft clones that had expanded. Surviving recipient cells, namely T cells and thymic progenitors, were the source of high day-60 TCRbeta diversity in some patients. T cells produced anew were the main source of T-cell counts and diversity one year after transplant.

This receptor was taken from a male patient aged 5 to 17 who had a stem cell transplant for acute lymphoblastic leukemia, so the T cells may come from the graft donor. The sequencing here drew on PBMCs, mostly from graft donor cells, taken 180 days after TCRalphabeta/CD19-depleted stem cell transplant.

CDR3 bases: TGTGCCAGCAGCCGGGACAGGGGGACCGGGGAGCTGTTTTTT. Encoded protein: CASSRDRGTGELFF. This sequence joins TRBV7-7 and TRBJ2-2; 11 bases match TRBD1. J lost 5 bases, V lost 5 bases, and 1 base had no gene match. The germline V gene encodes CDR1 SSHAT and CDR2 FNYEAQ (reference sequence). This CDR3 region has 14 residues. The full variable domain, rest sourced from reference TRBV7-7 and TRBJ2-2, is GAGVSQSPRYKVTKRGQDVTLRCDPISSHATLYWYQQALGQGPEFLTYFNYEAQPDKSGLPSDRFSAERPEGSISTLTIQRTEQRDSAMYRCASSRDRGTGELFFGEGSRLTVL.